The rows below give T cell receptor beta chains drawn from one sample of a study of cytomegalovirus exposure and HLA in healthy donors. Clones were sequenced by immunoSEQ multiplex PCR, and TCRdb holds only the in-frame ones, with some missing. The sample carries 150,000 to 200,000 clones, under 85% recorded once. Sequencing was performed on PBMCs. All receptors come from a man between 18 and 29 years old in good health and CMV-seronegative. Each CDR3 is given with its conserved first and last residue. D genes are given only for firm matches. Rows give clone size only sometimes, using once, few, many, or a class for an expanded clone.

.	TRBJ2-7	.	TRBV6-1	TGTGCCAGCAGCGCGGTCGAGCAGTACTTC	CASSAVEQYF
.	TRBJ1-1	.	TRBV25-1	TGTGCCAGCAGTGGGTGGCTCACTGAAGCTTTCTTT	CASSGWLTEAFF
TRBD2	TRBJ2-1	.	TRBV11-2	TGTGCCAGCAGCCTCTACGCGGGAGCATCCAATGAGCAGTTCTTC	CASSLYAGASNEQFF
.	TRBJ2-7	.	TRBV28	TGTGCCAGCAGGTACAACCGGGACTTGCAACCCTACGAGCAGTACTTC	CASRYNRDLQPYEQYF
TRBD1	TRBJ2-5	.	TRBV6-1	TGTGCCAGCAGTGATGGCTTTCCCAGGGGGCTCCTACCATTCCAAGAGACCCAGTACTTC	CASSDGFPRGLLPFQETQYF
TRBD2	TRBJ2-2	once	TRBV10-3	TGTGCCATCAGTGAGTTGGCGGGAGACAAAAAGCTGTTTTTT	CAISELAGDKKLFF
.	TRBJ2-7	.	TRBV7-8	TGTGCCAGCAGCTCAGCTGCTAGCGTCCCTATTCCCTACGAGCAGTACTTC	CASSSAASVPIPYEQYF
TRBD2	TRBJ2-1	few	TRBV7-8	TGTGCCAGCAGTGGACTAGCGGAGGGGGGACCCCTATTCTTC	CASSGLAEGGPLFF
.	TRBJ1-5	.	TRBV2	TGTGCCAGCAGTGATACAGGGCATAGCAATCAGCCCCAGCATTTT	CASSDTGHSNQPQHF
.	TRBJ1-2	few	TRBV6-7	TGTGCCAGGGGCGCCGCTGGCTACACCTTC	CARGAAGYTF
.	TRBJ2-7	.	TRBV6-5	TGTGCCAGCAGTTACTCGCGGGGTTCCTACGAGCAGTACTTC	CASSYSRGSYEQYF
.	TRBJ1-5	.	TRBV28	TGTGCCAGCAACCTTGGGGGCCGAAGAAATCAGCCCCAGCATTTT	CASNLGGRRNQPQHF
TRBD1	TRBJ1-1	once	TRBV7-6	TGTGCCAGCAGCTTAGTCGGACAGGGTGTAAATACTGAAGCTTTCTTT	CASSLVGQGVNTEAFF
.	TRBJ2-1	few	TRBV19	TGTGCCAGTAGTCAGACAGTCAATGAGCAGTTCTTC	CASSQTVNEQFF
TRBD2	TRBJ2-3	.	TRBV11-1	TGTGCCAGCACCATTAGCGGGAGAGGGGCAGATACGCAGTATTTT	CASTISGRGADTQYF
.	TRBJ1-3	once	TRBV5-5	TGTGCCAGCAGCGAACTCGGACAGATTGGAAACACCATATATTTT	CASSELGQIGNTIYF
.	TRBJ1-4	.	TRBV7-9	TGTGCCAGCAGCTCGGAATACAGGGCAACTAATGAAAAACTGTTTTTT	CASSSEYRATNEKLFF
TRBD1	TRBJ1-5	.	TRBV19	TGTGCCAGTAACCCGATCGACAGGGGCAATCAGCCCCAGCATTTT	CASNPIDRGNQPQHF
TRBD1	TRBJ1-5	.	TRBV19	TGTGCCAGTAGGACACAGGGGGCGGCACGACAGCCCCAGCATTTT	CASRTQGAARQPQHF
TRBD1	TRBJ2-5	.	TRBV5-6	TGTGCCAGCAGCTACACAACAGGGGTTTTGGGGGAGCAGTACTTC	CASSYTTGVLGEQYF
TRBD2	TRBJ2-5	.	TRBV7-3	TGTGCCAGCAGCCCATTCGGACTAGCGGGACAAGAGACCCAGTACTTC	CASSPFGLAGQETQYF
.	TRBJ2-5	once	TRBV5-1	TGCGCCAGCAGCTCCGCAGGGGGGTATGAGACCCAGTACTTC	CASSSAGGYETQYF
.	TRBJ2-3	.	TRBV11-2	TGTGCCAGCAGCTTAGTTTTGACAACTAGCACAGATACGCAGTATTTT	CASSLVLTTSTDTQYF
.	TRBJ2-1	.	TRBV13	TGTGCCAGCAGCTTAGGCGACAGACCCTACAATGAGCAGTTCTTC	CASSLGDRPYNEQFF
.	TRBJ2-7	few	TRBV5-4	TGTGCCAGCAGCTTCGGGAAGGGCACCCGACTATACTACGAGCAGTACTTC	CASSFGKGTRLYYEQYF
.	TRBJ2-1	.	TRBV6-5	TGTGCCAGCAGTTACGGAGGTAATGAGCAGTTCTTC	CASSYGGNEQFF
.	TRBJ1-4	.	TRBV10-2	TGCGCCAGCAGCGACTCAGGGATCTATAATGAAAAACTGTTTTTT	CASSDSGIYNEKLFF